The 21 T cell receptor beta chains given below trace back to one sample, sequenced in a study of T cell clonality in common variable immunodeficiency. The data were produced by immunoSEQ multiplex PCR, yet TCRdb's version contains in-frame clones alone and is incomplete. This sample comprises some 80,000 clones, none seen once only. The sequenced sample was peripheral blood mononuclear cells. These receptors all come from a person aged 18 to 70 in good health.

This clone was observed a few times. The CDR3 goes on 3 residues after the read ends, and that part is filled in from the germline J gene. The sample holds other DNA sequences that translate to the same CDR3. V gene TRBV2 combines with J gene TRBJ2-1; a weak D match, TRBD2 (6 bases). The germline V and J ends were trimmed by 4 bases and 8 bases, with 12 bases remaining between them. The CDR3 sequence is 13 residues long. Germline loops: CDR1 SNHLY, CDR2 FYNNEI. CDR3 DNA (partial): TGTGCCAGCAGTGCGGTTAGGAGGGATGAG. Its translation: CASSAVRRDE. Given in full, the CDR3 is CASSAVRRDEQFF.

This clone was recorded many times. The CDR3 region is CASSLRPGEGDNEQFF. CDR3 bases read: TGTGCCAGCAGCTTGCGTCCAGGGGAGGGGGACAATGAG. The chain is built from TRBV5-4 and TRBJ2-1; D is perhaps TRBD2 (7 bases). The read ends 3 residues early relative to the CDR3; the germline J gene fills the gap. Trimming pared 1 base from V and 5 bases from J, leaving 16 bases between. The CDR3 runs 16 residues. CDR1 is SGHNT and CDR2 is YYREEE in the germline V gene (reference sequence).

This clone was detected many times. The read terminates 3 residues before the CDR3 end, so the remaining end is supplied by the germline J gene. This rearrangement joins TRBV6-4 to TRBJ2-3; TRBD2 agrees at 7 bases. Germline V gene data show CDR1 as MRHNA and CDR2 as SNTAGT. This CDR3 spans 18 amino acids. Unmatched junction bases numbered 10, after V lost 0 bases and J lost 1 base. CDR3 DNA, as far as it was read: TGTGCCAGCAGTGACTCGACTAGCCGCACGTACGGCACAGATACG. Amino acids: CASSDSTSRTYGTDT. The full-length CDR3 reads as CASSDSTSRTYGTDTQYF.

This clone was detected ten times or more. Read data end 3 residues before the CDR3 end; the end is taken from the germline J gene. The chain recombines TRBV13 with TRBJ1-1; D may be TRBD1 (5 bases). The V end was cut by 5 bases, the J end by 3 bases, with 13 bases between. Germline CDR1 is PRHDT and CDR2 is FYEKMQ (reference sequence). The CDR3 loop spans 14 amino acids. This CDR3 is CASSPGLRDTEAFF. The DNA read from the CDR3 is TGTGCCAGCAGCCCGGGACTCAGGGACACTGAA.

This clone was seen repeatedly, ten times or more. The sequenced fragment ends 3 residues before the CDR3 boundary, so the rest is inferred from the germline J gene. The V call is TRBV7-6, the J call TRBJ1-5; TRBD1 is a possible D gene (6 bases). The ends were cut back, 5 bases at V and 4 bases at J, with 18 bases in the middle. The CDR3 is made up of 16 amino acids. CDR1 and CDR2 from the germline V gene are SGHVS and FNYEAQ. The DNA read from the CDR3 is TGTGCCAGCAGCCCAGGCGTTGACAGGAGTAATCAGCCC. Translation gives CASSPGVDRSNQP. The full CDR3 reads CASSPGVDRSNQPQHF.

This clone was detected ten times or more. Coverage ceases 3 residues before the CDR3 finishes, and the germline J gene fills in the end. This chain links TRBV7-3 with TRBJ2-3, with a tentative D call TRBD1 (5 bases). Germline CDR1 reads SGHTA; CDR2 reads FQGTGA. The CDR3 has 16 residues. V was clipped by 5 bases and J by 1 base, with 16 bases between them. The CDR3 spells CASSPRPGIGTDTQYF. The covered CDR3 bases are TGTGCCAGCAGCCCAAGGCCAGGGATTGGCACAGATACG.

In its sample, this clone was seen many times. The CDR3 goes on 3 residues after the read ends, and that part is filled in from the germline J gene. V and J are TRBV5-6 and TRBJ1-2; 11 bases are a match to TRBD1. With 4 bases clipped from V and 4 bases from J, the junction kept 6 bases outside the gene matches. The CDR3 is made up of 15 amino acids. Germline V gene lookup returns CDR1 SGHDT and CDR2 YYEEEE. Partial CDR3 DNA: TGTGCCAGCAGCCTCAGGACAGGGGGCCTCTATGGC. It encodes CASSLRTGGLYG. The entire CDR3 protein is CASSLRTGGLYGYTF.

This clone came up a few times. The sequence runs out 3 residues before the end of the CDR3; the remainder is reconstructed from the germline J gene. The chain couples TRBV6-1 to TRBJ1-1, with D perhaps TRBD1 (5 bases). The CDR3 is made up of 16 amino acids. Germline assignment: CDR1 MNHNS and CDR2 SASEGT. V lost 2 bases to trimming and J lost 4 bases, with 17 bases between them. The covered CDR3 bases are TGTGCCAGCAGTGAATGGGGCGCAGGGAGGGGCACTGAA. This sequence encodes CASSEWGAGRGTE. The full CDR3 is CASSEWGAGRGTEAFF.

Ten or more counts support this clone. The missing CDR3 end, 3 residues past where the read stops, is filled in from the germline J gene. The chain couples TRBV28 to TRBJ2-7, with D unresolved. Germline V gene lookup returns CDR1 MDHEN and CDR2 SYDVKM. Deletions cut 2 bases from V and 6 bases from J, with 14 bases between. This CDR3 has 14 amino acids. The CDR3 protein is CASSLINKRGEQYF. The DNA read from the CDR3 is TGTGCCAGCAGTTTAATTAATAAGAGAGGCGAG.

This clone has a count of ten or more. The read comes to an end 3 residues before the CDR3 does, leaving the germline J gene to fill in the end. The rearrangement uses TRBV29-1 and TRBJ2-7; a possible D gene is TRBD2 (6 bases). The CDR3 is 13 amino acids. V was shortened by 3 bases and J by 5 bases, with 14 bases between the two germline ends. Per germline, CDR1 SQVTM and CDR2 ANQGSEA. This CDR3 is CSVDQGGKNEQYF. The sequenced part of the CDR3 DNA is TGCAGCGTTGACCAGGGAGGAAAGAACGAG.

This clone came up many times. The CDR3 extends 3 residues past the end of the read, so its final part is completed from the germline J gene. The chain recombines TRBV2 with TRBJ2-1, with 8 bases lining up with TRBD1. The CDR3 length is 14 residues. CDR1 and CDR2 (germline): SNHLY, FYNNEI. J was trimmed by 3 bases and V by 6 bases; bases with no gene match: 4. Here the CDR3 reads CASSGQGNYNEQFF. CDR3 bases read: TGTGCCAGCAGCGGACAGGGAAACTACAATGAG.

With respect to this clone: The read terminates 3 residues before the CDR3 end, so the remaining end is supplied by the germline J gene. The chain couples TRBV7-8 to TRBJ2-7, with D tentatively TRBD2 (5 bases). The V and J ends lost 1 base and 3 bases respectively, with 10 bases between them. Germline assignment: CDR1 SGHVS and CDR2 FQNEAQ. The CDR3 contains 14 residues. CDR3 region: CASSLGVGVYEQYF. CDR3 DNA (partial): TGTGCCAGCAGCTTAGGTGTCGGGGTCTACGAG.

This clone has a count of ten or more. The read comes to an end 3 residues before the CDR3 does, leaving the germline J gene to fill in the end. The chain links TRBV7-9 to TRBJ1-1; the D gene is possibly TRBD1 (5 bases). V was shortened by 6 bases and J by 3 bases, with 11 bases between the two germline ends. The CDR3 runs 13 residues. The V gene's germline CDR1 is SEHNR and CDR2 FQNEAQ (reference sequence). CDR3: CASSKRDYTEAFF. The CDR3 bases that were read are TGTGCCAGCAGTAAGAGGGACTACACTGAA.

The table lists this clone with many counts. The read is 3 residues too short to cover the CDR3 end, so that end is filled in from the germline J gene. The V call is TRBV12-3 or TRBV12-4, the J call TRBJ2-1, with 13 bases aligning to TRBD2. The CDR3 length is 17 residues. V lost 2 bases to trimming and J lost 4 bases; unmatched junction nucleotides: 5. The CDR3 spells CASSLRPLAGGYNEQFF. CDR3 DNA (partial): TGTGCCAGCAGTTTAAGACCACTAGCGGGAGGGTACAATGAG.

This clone was seen ten or more times. The read falls 3 residues short of the CDR3 end, and the missing part is taken from the germline J gene. The V gene is TRBV4-1, the J gene TRBJ2-6, with D unresolved. Germline V CDR1 and CDR2: MGHRA, YSYEKL. With 0 bases removed from V and 1 base from J, the gap between germline ends came to 7 bases. CDR3 length equals 16 residues. The CDR3 DNA, read in part, is TGCGCCAGCAGCCAAGAGTTCGGTTCTGGGGCCAACGTC. As protein: CASSQEFGSGANV. The entire CDR3 sequence reads CASSQEFGSGANVLTF.

This clone was recorded at least ten times. The read halts 3 residues ahead of the CDR3 end, with the missing end drawn from the germline J gene. The J gene is TRBJ2-1, the V gene TRBV19; 7 bases align to TRBD1. V lost 9 bases to trimming and J lost 1 base; unmatched junction nucleotides: 6. Germline V gives CDR1 LNHDA, CDR2 SQIVND (reference sequence). This CDR3 spans 14 amino acids. This CDR3 reads CASRDRGSYNEQFF. CDR3 DNA, as far as it was read: TGTGCCAGCAGGGACAGAGGATCCTACAATGAG.

The sample holds many counts of this clone. The read terminates 3 residues ahead of where the CDR3 ends, so the germline J gene completes it. The J gene is TRBJ1-4, the V gene TRBV18; no definite D call. Germline assignment: CDR1 KGHSH and CDR2 LQKENI. The CDR3 loop spans 13 amino acids. V lost 3 bases, J lost 6 bases, and 8 bases lay in between. Incomplete CDR3 DNA: TGTGCCAGCTCACCCCGACAAGATGAAAAA. It encodes CASSPRQDEK. The CDR3 in its entirety is CASSPRQDEKLFF.

This clone has a count of ten or more. The CDR3 is cut off 3 residues early in the read; its end comes from the germline J gene. The rearrangement links TRBV6-2 or TRBV6-3 to TRBJ2-1; TRBD2 aligns across 11 bases. Germline-derived CDR1 and CDR2 are MNHEY and SVGEGT. This CDR3 has 17 residues. V was pared by 6 bases and J by 4 bases, with 11 bases of the junction left unmatched. The CDR3 protein is CASRRQGLADLYNEQFF. The sequenced part of the CDR3 DNA is TGTGCCAGCAGGCGACAGGGACTAGCGGACCTATACAATGAG.

This clone was recorded many times. The read is 3 residues too short to cover the CDR3 end, so that end is filled in from the germline J gene. V usage is TRBV14 and J usage is TRBJ2-7; TRBD1 matches at 8 bases. Germline CDR1 reads SGHDN; CDR2 reads FVKESK. The junction had 7 bases not matched to a gene; V was cut back by 4 bases and J by 2 bases. There are 15 residues in the CDR3. CDR3 DNA, as far as it was read: TGTGCCAGCAGCCCCTGGACAGGGTCCCCCTACGAG. This codes for CASSPWTGSPYE. The entire CDR3 sequence reads CASSPWTGSPYEQYF. Drawing the rest from reference TRBV14 and TRBJ2-7, the complete variable domain is EAGVTQFPSHSVIEKGQTVTLRCDPISGHDNLYWYRRVMGKEIKFLLHFVKESKQDESGMPNNRFLAERTGGTYSTLKVQPAELEDSGVYFCASSPWTGSPYEQYFGPGTRLTVT.

This clone was observed at least ten times. Sequencing ends 3 residues short of the CDR3 end; the germline J gene provides the rest. V usage is TRBV2 and J usage is TRBJ2-1, with D possibly being TRBD1 (6 bases). CDR1 and CDR2 from the germline V gene are SNHLY and FYNNEI. V lost 5 bases and J lost 7, with 15 bases in between. The CDR3 has 14 amino acids. CDR3 bases read: TGTGCCAGCAGTCGGGACACTTTAGGGAATGAG. It specifies CASSRDTLGNE. The whole CDR3 sequence reads CASSRDTLGNEQFF.

This clone was counted at least ten times. The read stops 3 residues short of the end of the CDR3; the missing end is completed from the germline J gene. The rearrangement uses TRBV4-1 and TRBJ1-2; D not resolved. CDR3 length: 13 residues. V lost 0 bases and J lost 5, with 7 bases in between. In germline, CDR1 is MGHRA, CDR2 YSYEKL. The CDR3 sequence is CASSQETSYGYTF. The CDR3 DNA, read in part, is TGCGCCAGCAGCCAAGAAACCAGTTATGGC.